The rows below give T cell receptor beta chains drawn from one sample of a study of blood T cell repertoires in COVID-19. Assay: immunoSEQ multiplex PCR; the TCRdb copy retains only in-frame clones and omits some. The sample carries over 90,000 clones, 80% to 90% recorded once. The sample comprised peripheral blood. These receptors all come from a human donor in a cohort sampled during active COVID-19. Both conserved end residues are part of each CDR3. Fields, in order: V gene, J gene, D gene, clone size, CDR3 protein, CDR3 DNA. D genes are given only for firm matches. Expanded clones are given a class, and other clones once, few, many or no size at all.

V: TRBV6-4; J: TRBJ2-2; D: TRBD2; size: .; CDR3: CASSDSGLAGPTGELFF; DNA: TGTGCCAGCAGTGACTCGGGACTAGCGGGTCCCACCGGGGAGCTGTTTTTT
V: TRBV2; J: TRBJ2-5; D: .; size: few; CDR3: CASSDSGPGETQYF; DNA: TGTGCCAGCAGTGATTCTGGCCCGGGAGAGACCCAGTACTTC
V: TRBV10-3; J: TRBJ2-1; D: TRBD2; size: .; CDR3: CATLLQPGLAGKGNEQFF; DNA: TGTGCCACCTTACTCCAACCGGGACTAGCGGGAAAGGGGAATGAGCAGTTCTTC
V: TRBV10-3; J: TRBJ2-7; D: .; size: .; CDR3: CAISEAQGPYEQYF; DNA: TGTGCCATCAGTGAGGCCCAGGGGCCCTACGAGCAGTACTTC
V: TRBV5-4; J: TRBJ2-1; D: TRBD2; size: .; CDR3: CASSSSGTSLKYNEQFF; DNA: TGTGCCAGCAGCTCATCCGGGACTAGCCTCAAATACAATGAGCAGTTCTTC
V: TRBV19; J: TRBJ2-2; D: TRBD2; size: few; CDR3: CASSIGGRTGELFF; DNA: TGTGCCAGTAGTATAGGCGGGAGGACCGGGGAGCTGTTTTTT
V: TRBV28; J: TRBJ1-5; D: TRBD1; size: .; CDR3: CASSAMDRAGIQPQHF; DNA: TGTGCCAGCAGTGCCATGGACAGGGCTGGTATCCAGCCCCAGCATTTT
V: TRBV7-2; J: TRBJ2-5; D: .; size: .; CDR3: CASSFNGAGRQETQYF; DNA: TGTGCCAGCAGCTTCAATGGGGCAGGACGACAAGAGACCCAGTACTTC
V: TRBV5-4; J: TRBJ2-5; D: .; size: .; CDR3: CASSSLFGPTRETQYF; DNA: TGTGCCAGCAGCTCTCTTTTCGGCCCGACGAGGGAGACCCAGTACTTC
V: TRBV4-1; J: TRBJ2-1; D: TRBD2; size: .; CDR3: CASSQEGTSGGTQFF; DNA: TGCGCCAGCAGCCAAGAGGGGACTAGCGGCGGAACACAGTTCTTC
V: TRBV6-2/TRBV6-3; J: TRBJ1-5; D: .; size: .; CDR3: CASSRTYSNQPQHF; DNA: TGTGCCAGCAGTCGAACATATAGCAATCAGCCCCAGCATTTT
V: TRBV19; J: TRBJ2-7; D: TRBD1; size: .; CDR3: CASSRDREVPYEQYF; DNA: TGTGCCAGTAGTCGGGACAGGGAGGTCCCCTACGAGCAGTACTTC
V: TRBV7-3; J: TRBJ1-1; D: .; size: .; CDR3: CASSLNVSGGRGNMNTEAFF; DNA: TGTGCCAGCAGCTTAAATGTATCGGGGGGTCGAGGAAACATGAACACTGAAGCTTTCTTT
V: TRBV15; J: TRBJ1-1; D: .; size: .; CDR3: CATSRERQPNTEAFF; DNA: TGTGCCACCAGCAGAGAGCGACAGCCGAACACTGAAGCTTTCTTT
V: TRBV7-3; J: TRBJ1-2; D: TRBD1; size: .; CDR3: CASSLGGVRGRYGYTF; DNA: TGTGCCAGCAGCTTAGGAGGGGTCAGGGGGAGGTATGGCTACACCTTC
V: TRBV9; J: TRBJ2-7; D: TRBD2; size: once; CDR3: CASSQGTSGSGYEQYF; DNA: TGTGCCAGCAGTCAGGGGACTAGCGGGTCGGGATACGAGCAGTACTTC
V: TRBV27; J: TRBJ2-7; D: TRBD2; size: .; CDR3: CASQTDGGYEQYF; DNA: TGTGCCAGCCAGACGGACGGGGGGTACGAGCAGTACTTC
V: TRBV11-2; J: TRBJ2-1; D: TRBD2; size: .; CDR3: CASSRRTSGYNEQFF; DNA: TGTGCCAGCAGCCGCCGGACTAGCGGCTACAATGAGCAGTTCTTC
V: TRBV4-2; J: TRBJ1-5; D: .; size: few; CDR3: CASSQDIAGIHSNQPQHF; DNA: TGTGCCAGCAGCCAAGATATCGCAGGGATCCATAGCAATCAGCCCCAGCATTTT
V: TRBV29-1; J: TRBJ2-7; D: .; size: .; CDR3: CSVEDPSIESSYEQYF; DNA: TGCAGCGTTGAAGATCCCTCTATAGAATCCTCCTACGAGCAGTACTTC
V: TRBV3-1/TRBV3-2; J: TRBJ2-5; D: .; size: .; CDR3: CASSQSQVPQETQYF; DNA: TGTGCCAGCAGCCAATCACAGGTTCCGCAAGAGACCCAGTACTTC
V: TRBV2; J: TRBJ2-6; D: .; size: few; CDR3: CASNQGSGANVLTF; DNA: TGTGCCAGCAACCAGGGCTCTGGGGCCAACGTCCTGACTTTC
V: TRBV27; J: TRBJ1-5; D: .; size: .; CDR3: CASSRTSEPHNQPQHF; DNA: TGTGCCAGCAGTAGGACATCGGAGCCCCACAATCAGCCCCAGCATTTT
V: TRBV9; J: TRBJ2-1; D: .; size: few; CDR3: CASSGSSYNEQFF; DNA: TGTGCCAGCAGCGGGAGCTCCTACAATGAGCAGTTCTTC
V: TRBV19; J: TRBJ1-3; D: TRBD1; size: once; CDR3: CASNPIRDSWRNTIYF; DNA: TGTGCCAGTAACCCAATCCGGGACAGTTGGAGGAACACCATATATTTT
V: TRBV19; J: TRBJ1-5; D: TRBD1; size: .; CDR3: CASRQTDRGSNQPQHF; DNA: TGTGCCAGTAGACAAACTGACAGGGGATCCAATCAGCCCCAGCATTTT
V: TRBV19; J: TRBJ2-3; D: .; size: .; CDR3: CASSSRETDTQYF; DNA: TGTGCCAGTAGTTCCCGGGAGACAGATACGCAGTATTTT
V: TRBV5-1; J: TRBJ1-6; D: TRBD1; size: .; CDR3: CASSSTGQGASPLHF; DNA: TGCGCCAGCAGCTCTACGGGACAGGGGGCTTCACCCCTCCACTTT
V: TRBV2; J: TRBJ1-3; D: .; size: .; CDR3: CASKTGSAGNTIYF; DNA: TGTGCCAGCAAAACAGGTTCCGCTGGAAACACCATATATTTT
V: TRBV5-1; J: TRBJ2-3; D: TRBD2; size: once; CDR3: CASSPGLAPDTQYF; DNA: TGCGCCAGCAGCCCGGGACTAGCGCCAGATACGCAGTATTTT
V: TRBV20-1; J: TRBJ2-3; D: TRBD2; size: .; CDR3: CSASPTSGISTDTQYF; DNA: TGCAGTGCTAGTCCCACTAGCGGGATTAGCACAGATACGCAGTATTTT
V: TRBV11-2; J: TRBJ1-4; D: TRBD1; size: .; CDR3: CASSPSPGQGSFNEKLFF; DNA: TGTGCCAGCAGCCCGTCACCGGGACAGGGCTCTTTTAATGAAAAACTGTTTTTT
V: TRBV10-3; J: TRBJ1-1; D: .; size: .; CDR3: CAVRKDTEAFF; DNA: TGTGCCGTGCGGAAGGACACTGAAGCTTTCTTT
V: TRBV5-1; J: TRBJ2-7; D: .; size: .; CDR3: CASSLQGNEQYF; DNA: TGCGCCAGCAGCTTACAGGGTAATGAGCAGTACTTC
V: TRBV28; J: TRBJ1-2; D: TRBD1; size: .; CDR3: CASSLYGIGTGGYGYTF; DNA: TGTGCCAGCAGTTTATATGGAATCGGGACAGGGGGCTATGGCTACACCTTC
V: TRBV29-1; J: TRBJ1-2; D: TRBD1; size: .; CDR3: CSVEAGGTGLRGYGYTF; DNA: TGCAGCGTTGAAGCCGGGGGGACAGGTTTACGAGGGTATGGCTACACCTTC
V: TRBV5-1; J: TRBJ2-2; D: .; size: .; CDR3: CASSPGHNANTGELFF; DNA: TGCGCCAGCAGCCCGGGACACAACGCGAACACCGGGGAGCTGTTTTTT
V: TRBV18; J: TRBJ1-1; D: .; size: .; CDR3: CASSPRGSNTEAFF; DNA: TGTGCCAGCTCACCAAGGGGTTCGAACACTGAAGCTTTCTTT
V: TRBV5-1; J: TRBJ2-1; D: TRBD2; size: .; CDR3: CASSMEGREVDEQFF; DNA: TGCGCCAGCAGCATGGAGGGGCGGGAGGTCGATGAGCAGTTCTTC
V: TRBV19; J: TRBJ1-1; D: .; size: .; CDR3: CASSIPGHPNTEAFF; DNA: TGTGCCAGTAGTATCCCGGGACACCCGAACACTGAAGCTTTCTTT
V: TRBV5-1; J: TRBJ2-7; D: TRBD1; size: .; CDR3: CASSLTGGPYEQYF; DNA: TGCGCCAGCAGCTTGACAGGGGGTCCCTACGAGCAGTACTTC
V: TRBV27; J: TRBJ1-5; D: .; size: .; CDR3: CASSLGRGGAQPQHF; DNA: TGTGCCAGCAGTTTGGGAAGGGGTGGAGCTCAGCCCCAGCATTTT
V: TRBV20-1; J: TRBJ2-1; D: .; size: .; CDR3: CSAVDNEQFF; DNA: TGCAGTGCTGTCGACAATGAGCAGTTCTTC
V: TRBV4-3; J: TRBJ2-1; D: TRBD2; size: .; CDR3: CASSSNGLAGIDEQFF; DNA: TGCGCCAGCAGCTCCAATGGACTAGCGGGAATCGATGAGCAGTTCTTC
V: TRBV18; J: TRBJ2-1; D: TRBD1; size: .; CDR3: CASSPTQGSYNEQFF; DNA: TGTGCCAGCTCACCAACACAGGGGTCCTACAATGAGCAGTTCTTC
V: TRBV19; J: TRBJ2-3; D: TRBD1; size: .; CDR3: CASSTRDRGSADTQYF; DNA: TGTGCCAGTAGTACCCGGGACAGGGGTTCCGCAGATACGCAGTATTTT
V: TRBV11-2; J: TRBJ1-4; D: TRBD1; size: few; CDR3: CASSFGRGEEKLFF; DNA: TGTGCCAGCAGCTTCGGCAGGGGGGAGGAAAAACTGTTTTTT
V: TRBV18; J: TRBJ1-1; D: .; size: .; CDR3: CASSPLLPGQGDTEAFF; DNA: TGTGCCAGCTCACCACTCCTACCGGGACAAGGGGACACTGAAGCTTTCTTT